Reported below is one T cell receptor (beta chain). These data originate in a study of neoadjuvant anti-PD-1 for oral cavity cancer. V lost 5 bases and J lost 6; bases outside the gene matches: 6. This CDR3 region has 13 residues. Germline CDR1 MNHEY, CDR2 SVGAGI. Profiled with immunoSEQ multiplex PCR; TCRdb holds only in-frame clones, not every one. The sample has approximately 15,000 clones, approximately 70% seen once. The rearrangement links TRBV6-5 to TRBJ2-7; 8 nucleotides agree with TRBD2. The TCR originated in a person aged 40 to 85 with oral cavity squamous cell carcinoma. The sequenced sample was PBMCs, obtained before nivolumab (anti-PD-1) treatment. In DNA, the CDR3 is TGTGCCAGCAGTCTGGGACTAGGATTCGAGCAGTACTTC. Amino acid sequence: CASSLGLGFEQYF.